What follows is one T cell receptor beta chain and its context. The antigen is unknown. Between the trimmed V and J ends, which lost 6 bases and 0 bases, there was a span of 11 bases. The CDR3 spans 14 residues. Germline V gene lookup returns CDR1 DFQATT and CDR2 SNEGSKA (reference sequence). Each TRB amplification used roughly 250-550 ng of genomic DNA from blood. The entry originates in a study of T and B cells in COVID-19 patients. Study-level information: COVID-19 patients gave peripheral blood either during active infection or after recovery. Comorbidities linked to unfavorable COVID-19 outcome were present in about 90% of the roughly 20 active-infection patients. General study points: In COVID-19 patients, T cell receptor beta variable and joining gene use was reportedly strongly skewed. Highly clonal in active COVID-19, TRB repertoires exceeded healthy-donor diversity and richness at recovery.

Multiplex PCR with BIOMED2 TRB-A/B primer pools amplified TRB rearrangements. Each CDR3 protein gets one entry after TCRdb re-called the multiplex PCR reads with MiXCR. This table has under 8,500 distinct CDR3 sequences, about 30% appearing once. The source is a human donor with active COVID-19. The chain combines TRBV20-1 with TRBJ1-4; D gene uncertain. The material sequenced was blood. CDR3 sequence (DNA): TGCAGTGCCCCTTCGGCGGCAACTAATGAAAAACTGTTTTTT. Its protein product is CSAPSAATNEKLFF.